The present TCR beta chain was sequenced within a study of radiation and T cells in renal cell carcinoma. Here immunoSEQ multiplex PCR was the method, and the copy in TCRdb shows in-frame clones only, minus some. The sample carries about 90,000 clones, 84% recorded once. The time point was: blood 4 weeks post-SBRT, at nephrectomy. Described treatment: 15 Gy SBRT to primary tumor, nephrectomy 4 weeks later. Nephrectomy followed 15 Gy stereotactic body radiation by 4 weeks. Serial blood draws occurred at baseline and 2 and 4 weeks post-SBRT. This renal cell carcinoma was of the clear cell type. Germline V gene lookup returns CDR1 SGHTA and CDR2 FQGTGA. Trimming pared 4 bases from V and 7 bases from J, leaving 11 bases between. The CDR3 has 13 amino acids. This clone occurred once. Its antigen is still unknown. Study-wide results and limits: In blood, top tumor clones expanded by 2 weeks, shrinking by 4.

V gene TRBV7-3 combines with J gene TRBJ2-1, with D uncertain. This clonotype was obtained from a man in his sixties with renal cell carcinoma. This specimen was blood, taken from a patient whose treatment included radiotherapy and nephrectomy. The CDR3 nucleotides read TGTGCCAGCAGCTCAGGTCCCCGAAATGAGCAGTTCTTC. Its translation: CASSSGPRNEQFF.